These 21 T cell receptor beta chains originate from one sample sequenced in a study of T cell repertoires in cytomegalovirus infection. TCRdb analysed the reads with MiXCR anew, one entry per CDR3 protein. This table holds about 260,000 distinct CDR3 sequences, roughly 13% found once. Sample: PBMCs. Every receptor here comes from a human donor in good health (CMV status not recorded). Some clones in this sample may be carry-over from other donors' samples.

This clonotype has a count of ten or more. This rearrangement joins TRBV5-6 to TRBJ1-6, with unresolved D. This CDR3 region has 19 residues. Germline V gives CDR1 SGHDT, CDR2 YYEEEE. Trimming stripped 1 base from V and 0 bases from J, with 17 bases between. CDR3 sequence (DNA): TGTGCCAGCAGCTTGTGGGTATCTGGGCAGAGCTCCTATAATTCACCCCTCCACTTT. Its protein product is CASSLWVSGQSSYNSPLHF.

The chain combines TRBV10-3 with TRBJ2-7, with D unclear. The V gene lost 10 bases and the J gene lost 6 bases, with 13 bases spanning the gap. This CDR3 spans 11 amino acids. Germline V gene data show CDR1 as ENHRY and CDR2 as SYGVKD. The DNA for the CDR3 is TGTGCCACGCTAGAATCGGGCGAGCAGTACTTC. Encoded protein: CATLESGEQYF.

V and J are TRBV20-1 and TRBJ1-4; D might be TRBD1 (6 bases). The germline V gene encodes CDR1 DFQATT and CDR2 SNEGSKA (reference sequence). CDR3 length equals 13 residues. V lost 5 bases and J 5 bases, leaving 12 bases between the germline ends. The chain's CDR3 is CSAYDRSNEKLFF. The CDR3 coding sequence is TGCAGTGCTTACGACAGGTCCAATGAAAAACTGTTTTTT.

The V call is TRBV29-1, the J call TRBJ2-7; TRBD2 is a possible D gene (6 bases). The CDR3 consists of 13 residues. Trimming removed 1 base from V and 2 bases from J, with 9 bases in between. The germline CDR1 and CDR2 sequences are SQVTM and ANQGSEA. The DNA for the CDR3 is TGCAGCGTTGAAGGGACTACCCCCTACGAGCAGTACTTC. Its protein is CSVEGTTPYEQYF.

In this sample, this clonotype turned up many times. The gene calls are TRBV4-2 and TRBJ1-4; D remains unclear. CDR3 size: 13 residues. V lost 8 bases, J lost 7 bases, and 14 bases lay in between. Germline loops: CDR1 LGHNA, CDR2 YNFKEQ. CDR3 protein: CASASRRLEKLFF. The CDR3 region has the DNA TGTGCCAGCGCATCCCGACGGCTTGAAAAACTGTTTTTT.

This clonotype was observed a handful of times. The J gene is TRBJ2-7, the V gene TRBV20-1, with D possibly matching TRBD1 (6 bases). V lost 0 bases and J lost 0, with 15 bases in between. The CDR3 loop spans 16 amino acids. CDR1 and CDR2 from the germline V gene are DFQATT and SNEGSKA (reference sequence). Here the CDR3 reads CSARDFQGTYSYEQYF. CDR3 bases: TGCAGTGCTAGAGATTTTCAGGGGACCTACTCCTACGAGCAGTACTTC.

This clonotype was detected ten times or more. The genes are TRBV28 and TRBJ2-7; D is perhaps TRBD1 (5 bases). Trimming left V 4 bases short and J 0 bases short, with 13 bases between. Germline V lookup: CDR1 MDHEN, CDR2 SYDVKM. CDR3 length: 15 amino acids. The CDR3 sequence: CASSSQGMNSYEQYF. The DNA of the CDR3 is TGTGCCAGCAGTTCCCAGGGCATGAACTCCTACGAGCAGTACTTC.

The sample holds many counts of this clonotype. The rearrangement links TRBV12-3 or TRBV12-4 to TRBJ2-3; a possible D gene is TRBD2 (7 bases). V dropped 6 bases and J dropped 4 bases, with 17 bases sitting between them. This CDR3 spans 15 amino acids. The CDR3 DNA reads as TGTGCCAGCAGCCCCGCGGGGGCCGGCGCAGATACGCAGTATTTT. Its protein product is CASSPAGAGADTQYF.

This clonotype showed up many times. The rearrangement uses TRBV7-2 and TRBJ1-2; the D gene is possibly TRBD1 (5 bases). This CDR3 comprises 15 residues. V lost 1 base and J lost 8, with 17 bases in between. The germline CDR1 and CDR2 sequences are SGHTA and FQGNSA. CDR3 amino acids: CASSLVTLAGDGYTF. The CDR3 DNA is TGTGCCAGCAGCTTAGTAACGCTTGCCGGGGACGGCTACACCTTC. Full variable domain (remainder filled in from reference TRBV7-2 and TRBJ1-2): GAGVSQSPSNKVTEKGKDVELRCDPISGHTALYWYRQSLGQGLEFLIYFQGNSAPDKSGLPSDRFSAERTGGSVSTLTIQRTQQEDSAVYLCASSLVTLAGDGYTFGSGTRLTVV.

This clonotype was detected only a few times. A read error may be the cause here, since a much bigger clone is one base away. This CDR3 reads CASSLSPGELFF. The DNA of the CDR3 is TGTGCCAGCAGCTTATCCCCCGGGGAGCTGTTTTTT. The V call is TRBV7-6, the J call TRBJ2-2; D not resolved. The length of the CDR3 is 12 residues. Trimming left V 2 bases short and J 6 bases short, with 4 bases between. Germline loops: CDR1 SGHVS, CDR2 FNYEAQ. Based on the CDR3 plus reference TRBV7-6 and TRBJ2-2, the full variable domain is GAGVSQSPRYKVTKRGQDVALRCDPISGHVSLYWYRQALGQGPEFLTYFNYEAQQDKSGLPNDRFSAERPEGSISTLTIQRTEQRDSAMYRCASSLSPGELFFGEGSRLTVL.

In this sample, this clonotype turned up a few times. CDR3 residues: CASSSSVYEKLFF. DNA of the CDR3: TGTGCCAGCAGTTCAAGTGTATATGAAAAACTGTTTTTT. The V call is TRBV27, the J call TRBJ1-4, with D uncertain. Trimming pared 4 bases from V and 6 bases from J, leaving 9 bases between. The germline V gene encodes CDR1 MNHEY and CDR2 SMNVEV (reference sequence). This CDR3 contains 13 residues.

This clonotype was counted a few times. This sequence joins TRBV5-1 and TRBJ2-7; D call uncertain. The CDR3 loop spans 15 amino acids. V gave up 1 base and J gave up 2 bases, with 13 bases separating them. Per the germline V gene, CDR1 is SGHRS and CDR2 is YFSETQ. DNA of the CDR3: TGCGCCAGCAGCTTGTTTCCCGGGTCCGCCTACGAGCAGTACTTC. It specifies CASSLFPGSAYEQYF.

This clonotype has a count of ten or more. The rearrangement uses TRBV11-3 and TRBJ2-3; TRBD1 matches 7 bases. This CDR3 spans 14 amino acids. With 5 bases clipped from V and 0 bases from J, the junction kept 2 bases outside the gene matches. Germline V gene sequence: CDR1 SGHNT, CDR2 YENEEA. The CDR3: CASSRGQSTDTQYF. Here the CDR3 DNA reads TGTGCCAGCAGCCGGGGACAGAGCACAGATACGCAGTATTTT.

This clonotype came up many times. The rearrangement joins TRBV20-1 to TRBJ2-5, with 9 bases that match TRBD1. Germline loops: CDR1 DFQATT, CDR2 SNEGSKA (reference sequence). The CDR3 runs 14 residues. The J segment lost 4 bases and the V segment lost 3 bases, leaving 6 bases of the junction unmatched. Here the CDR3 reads CSARSEQGAETQYF. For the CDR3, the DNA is TGCAGTGCTAGGAGCGAACAGGGGGCAGAGACCCAGTACTTC.

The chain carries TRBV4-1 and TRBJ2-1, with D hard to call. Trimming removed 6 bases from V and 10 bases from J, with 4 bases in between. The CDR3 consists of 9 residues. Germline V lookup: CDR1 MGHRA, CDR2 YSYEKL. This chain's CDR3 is CASRIEQFF. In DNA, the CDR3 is TGCGCCAGCAGGATCGAGCAGTTCTTC.

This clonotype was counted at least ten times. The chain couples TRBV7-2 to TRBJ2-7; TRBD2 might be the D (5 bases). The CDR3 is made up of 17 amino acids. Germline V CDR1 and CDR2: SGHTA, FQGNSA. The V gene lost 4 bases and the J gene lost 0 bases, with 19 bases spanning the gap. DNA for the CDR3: TGTGCCAGCAGCTCCCCCCGCGGGCTCTCATTCTCCTACGAGCAGTACTTC. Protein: CASSSPRGLSFSYEQYF.

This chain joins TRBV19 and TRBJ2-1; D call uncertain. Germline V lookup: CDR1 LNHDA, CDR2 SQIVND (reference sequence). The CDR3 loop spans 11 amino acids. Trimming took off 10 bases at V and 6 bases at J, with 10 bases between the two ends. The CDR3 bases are TGTGCCACCCGTCGAGGCAATGAGCAGTTCTTC. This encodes CATRRGNEQFF.

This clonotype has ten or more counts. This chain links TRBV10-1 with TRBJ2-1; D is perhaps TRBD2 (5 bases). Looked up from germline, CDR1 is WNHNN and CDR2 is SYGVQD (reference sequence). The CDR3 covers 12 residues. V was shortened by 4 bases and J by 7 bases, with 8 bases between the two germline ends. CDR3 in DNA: TGCGCCAGCAGTGGACCGGGGAATGAGCAGTTCTTC. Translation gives CASSGPGNEQFF.

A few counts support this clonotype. The CDR3 loop is CSARRGVEDTQYF. The CDR3 coding sequence is TGCAGTGCTAGGAGGGGTGTCGAGGATACGCAGTATTTT. V usage is TRBV20-1 and J usage is TRBJ2-3; either TRBD1 or TRBD2 may supply D (5 bases each). CDR3 length equals 13 residues. Per germline, CDR1 DFQATT and CDR2 SNEGSKA (reference sequence). V shed 3 bases and J shed 6 bases, with 13 bases lying between them.

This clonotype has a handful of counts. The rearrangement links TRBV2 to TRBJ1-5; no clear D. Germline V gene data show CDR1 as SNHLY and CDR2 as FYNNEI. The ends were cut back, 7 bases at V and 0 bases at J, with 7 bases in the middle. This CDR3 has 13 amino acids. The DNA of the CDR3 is TGTGCCAGCACGACCTATAGCAATCAGCCCCAGCATTTT. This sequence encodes CASTTYSNQPQHF.

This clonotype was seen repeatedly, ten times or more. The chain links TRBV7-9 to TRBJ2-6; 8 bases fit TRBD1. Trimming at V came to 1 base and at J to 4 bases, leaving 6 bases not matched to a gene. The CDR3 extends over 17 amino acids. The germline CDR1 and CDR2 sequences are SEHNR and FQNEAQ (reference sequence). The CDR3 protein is CASSLVVTGAGANVLTF. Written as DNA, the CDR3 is TGTGCCAGCAGCTTAGTGGTGACAGGGGCAGGGGCCAACGTCCTGACTTTC.